These 5 T cell receptor beta chains were all obtained from the same sample, sequenced in a study of T cells after yellow fever vaccination. TCRdb re-called the 5' RACE reads through MiXCR, storing one row per CDR3 protein. This sample yields around 360,000 distinct CDR3 sequences, of which roughly 12% are seen a single time; more than 15% belongs to the top ten. This material consisted of PBMCs, taken on the day of the first yellow fever vaccination. Every receptor here comes from a man between 18 and 35 years old who received the YFV17D yellow fever vaccine.

In this sample, this clonotype turned up a few times. The chain has TRBV6-2 or TRBV6-3 and TRBJ2-7, with TRBD2 identical over 11 bases. This CDR3 has 22 residues. The ends lost 5 bases at V and 2 bases at J; junction bases unmatched: 26. Germline values: CDR1 MNHEY, CDR2 SVGEGT. The CDR3: CASSRPLNYQVAGGRIAYEQYV. The CDR3 coding sequence is TGTGCCAGCAGTCGGCCCCTGAACTATCAGGTAGCGGGGGGGCGGATCGCCTACGAGCAGTACGTC.

The chain combines TRBV12-3 or TRBV12-4 with TRBJ1-5; no definite D call. CDR3 length: 12 residues. With 2 bases removed from V and 8 bases from J, the gap between germline ends came to 7 bases. DNA for the CDR3: TGTGCCAGCAGTTTAATCCCAGAGCCCCAGCATTTT. Its protein is CASSLIPEPQHF.

This chain links TRBV6-2 or TRBV6-3 with TRBJ2-5; 8 bases are shared with TRBD2. The CDR3 has 15 amino acids. With 6 bases clipped from V and 1 base from J, the junction kept 7 bases outside the gene matches. From germline, CDR1 is MNHEY and CDR2 SVGEGT. Here the CDR3 reads CASRRFSGVQETQYF. CDR3 bases: TGTGCCAGCAGGAGATTTAGCGGGGTCCAAGAGACCCAGTACTTC.

The V and J genes are TRBV7-2 and TRBJ1-5; D perhaps matches TRBD1 (5 bases). Germline-derived CDR1 and CDR2 are SGHTA and FQGNSA. V was trimmed by 1 base and J by 6 bases, leaving 7 bases between them. The CDR3 extends over 13 amino acids. CDR3 residues: CASSLVRGQPQHF. Here the CDR3 DNA reads TGTGCCAGCAGCTTAGTGAGGGGTCAGCCCCAGCATTTT.

This rearrangement joins TRBV11-2 to TRBJ2-5; 11 bases match TRBD1. Unmatched junction bases numbered 5, after V lost 5 bases and J lost 3 bases. The CDR3 sequence is 15 residues long. Germline CDR1 is SGHAT and CDR2 is FQNNGV. DNA of the CDR3: TGTGCCAGCAGCCGGACAGGGGGCGTGAAAGAGACCCAGTACTTC. It translates to CASSRTGGVKETQYF.